This T cell receptor beta chain was recovered during a study of T cell clonality in common variable immunodeficiency. Assay: immunoSEQ multiplex PCR; the TCRdb copy retains only in-frame clones and omits some. This table holds roughly 70,000 clones with no singletons; the top ten claim around 1.7%. Sequenced material: peripheral blood mononuclear cells. The sequence was collected from a person between 18 and 70 years old in good health.

The CDR3: CASSGSRRVTGELFF. The CDR3 DNA, read in part, is TGTGCCAGCAGTGGTTCGAGGAGGGTCACCGGGGAG. The chain uses TRBV6-1 and TRBJ2-2; tentative D call: TRBD2 (6 bases). The CDR3 goes on 3 residues after the read ends, and that part is filled in from the germline J gene. In germline, CDR1 is MNHNS, CDR2 SASEGT. Trimming cost V 4 bases and J 4 bases, with 13 bases left between them. The CDR3 loop spans 15 amino acids.